This T cell receptor beta chain was observed in a study of blood T cells in healthy people across ages. The CDR3 length is 17 residues. V lost 1 base, J lost 9 bases, and 22 bases lay in between. CDR1 is SGHAT and CDR2 is FQNNGV in the germline V gene. Using a J-beta primer mix together with a sample-barcoded 5' primer, a second PCR was run for 7 to 11 cycles. Each cDNA molecule was tagged by a template-switch adaptor with 12 random nucleotides. TCRdb analysed the 5' RACE reads with MiXCR anew, one entry per CDR3 protein. The sample records approximately 900,000 distinct CDR3 sequences, 45% to 50% being singletons.

This TCR was recovered from a man between 25 and 39 years old in good health. The sample consisted of blood. This chain links TRBV11-2 with TRBJ2-1; perhaps TRBD1 as D (7 bases). CDR3 DNA sequence: TGTGCCAGCAGCTTAGTGGGGGGACAGCCAGGATCGGGTGAGCAGTTCTTC. Its translation is CASSLVGGQPGSGEQFF.